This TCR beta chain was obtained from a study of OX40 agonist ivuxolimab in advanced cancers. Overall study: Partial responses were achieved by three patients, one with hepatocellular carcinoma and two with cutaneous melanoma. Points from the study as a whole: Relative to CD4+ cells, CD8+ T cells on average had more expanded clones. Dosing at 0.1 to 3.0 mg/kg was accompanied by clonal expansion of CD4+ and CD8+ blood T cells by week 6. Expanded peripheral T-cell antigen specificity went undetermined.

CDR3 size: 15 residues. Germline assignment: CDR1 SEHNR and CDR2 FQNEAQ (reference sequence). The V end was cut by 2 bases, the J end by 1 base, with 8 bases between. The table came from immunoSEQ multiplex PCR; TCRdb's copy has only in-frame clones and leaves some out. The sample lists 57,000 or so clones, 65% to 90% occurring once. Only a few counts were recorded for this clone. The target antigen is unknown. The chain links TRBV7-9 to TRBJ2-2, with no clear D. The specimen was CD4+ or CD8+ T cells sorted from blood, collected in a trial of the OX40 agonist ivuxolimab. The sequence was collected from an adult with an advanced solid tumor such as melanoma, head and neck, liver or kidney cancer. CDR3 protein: CASSLWSRNTGELFF. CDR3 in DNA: TGTGCCAGCAGCTTATGGTCGAGGAACACCGGGGAGCTGTTTTTT.